This T cell receptor (beta chain) was profiled in a study of blood T cells in healthy people across ages. V was shortened by 1 base and J by 8 bases, with 11 bases between the two germline ends. Germline V lookup: CDR1 MGHRA, CDR2 YSYEKL. The CDR3 runs to 13 residues. A J-beta primer mix and a sample-barcoded 5' primer were used in a second PCR of about 7 to 12 cycles. TCRdb reanalysed the 5' RACE reads using MiXCR and keeps one entry per CDR3 protein. Of over a million distinct CDR3 sequences in the sample, approximately 39% were seen once. Material: blood. The rearrangement links TRBV4-1 to TRBJ1-2; D unresolved. This clonotype originated in a woman aged 18-30 years in good health. DNA for the CDR3: TGCGCCAGCAGCCAAGTTCTTCAGAAGGGCTACACCTTC. This translates into CASSQVLQKGYTF.